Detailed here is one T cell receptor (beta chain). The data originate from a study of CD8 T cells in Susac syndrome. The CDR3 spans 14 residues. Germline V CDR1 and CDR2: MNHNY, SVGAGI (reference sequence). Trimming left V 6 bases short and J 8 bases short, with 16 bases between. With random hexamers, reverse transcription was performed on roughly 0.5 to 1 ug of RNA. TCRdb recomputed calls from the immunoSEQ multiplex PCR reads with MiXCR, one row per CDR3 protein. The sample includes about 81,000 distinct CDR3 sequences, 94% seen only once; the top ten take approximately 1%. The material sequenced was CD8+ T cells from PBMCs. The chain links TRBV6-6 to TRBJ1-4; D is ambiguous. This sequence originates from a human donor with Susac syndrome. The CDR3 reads CASRQPGPIEKLFF. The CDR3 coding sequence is TGTGCCAGCAGACAACCCGGACCTATAGAAAAACTGTTTTTT.